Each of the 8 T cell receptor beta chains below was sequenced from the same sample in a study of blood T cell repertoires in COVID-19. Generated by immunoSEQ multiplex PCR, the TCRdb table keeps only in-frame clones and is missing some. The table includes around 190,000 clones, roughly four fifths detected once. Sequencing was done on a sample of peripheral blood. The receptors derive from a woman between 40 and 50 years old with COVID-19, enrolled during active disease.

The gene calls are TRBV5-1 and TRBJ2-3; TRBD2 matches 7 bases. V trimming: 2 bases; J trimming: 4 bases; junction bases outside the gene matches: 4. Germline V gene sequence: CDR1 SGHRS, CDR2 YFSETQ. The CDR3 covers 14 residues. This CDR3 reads CASSFGGIADTQYF. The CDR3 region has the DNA TGCGCCAGCAGCTTCGGGGGGATAGCAGATACGCAGTATTTT. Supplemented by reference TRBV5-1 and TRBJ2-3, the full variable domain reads KAGVTQTPRYLIKTRGQQVTLSCSPISGHRSVSWYQQTPGQGLQFLFEYFSETQRNKGNFPGRFSGRQFSNSRSEMNVSTLELGDSALYLCASSFGGIADTQYFGPGTRLTVL.

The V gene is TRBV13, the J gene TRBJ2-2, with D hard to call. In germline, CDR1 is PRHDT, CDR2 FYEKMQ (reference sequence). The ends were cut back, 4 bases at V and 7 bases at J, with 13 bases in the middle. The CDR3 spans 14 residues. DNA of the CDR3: TGTGCCAGCAGCTCCCTGGATTGGAGCGGGGAGCTGTTTTTT. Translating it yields CASSSLDWSGELFF.

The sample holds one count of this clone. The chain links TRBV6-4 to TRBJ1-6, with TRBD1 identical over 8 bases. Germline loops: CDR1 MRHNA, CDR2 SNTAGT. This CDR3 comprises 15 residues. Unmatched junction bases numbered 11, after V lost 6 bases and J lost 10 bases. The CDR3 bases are TGTGCCAGCAGGTCCCCGGGACAGGTTTGCTCACCCCTCCACTTT. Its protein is CASRSPGQVCSPLHF.

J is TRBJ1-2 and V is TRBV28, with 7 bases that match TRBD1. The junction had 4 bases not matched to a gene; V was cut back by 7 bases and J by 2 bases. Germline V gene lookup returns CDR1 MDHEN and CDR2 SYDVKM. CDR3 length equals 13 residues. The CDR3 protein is CASKTTGNYGYTF. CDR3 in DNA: TGTGCCAGCAAAACGACAGGGAACTATGGCTACACCTTC.

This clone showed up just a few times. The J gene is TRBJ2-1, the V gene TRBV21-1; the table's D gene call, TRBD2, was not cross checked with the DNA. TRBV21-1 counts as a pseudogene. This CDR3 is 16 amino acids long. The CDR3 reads CASSDTGREVDNEQFF. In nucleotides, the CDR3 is TGTGCCAGCAGCGATACCGGGCGGGAGGTCGACAATGAGCAGTTCTTC.

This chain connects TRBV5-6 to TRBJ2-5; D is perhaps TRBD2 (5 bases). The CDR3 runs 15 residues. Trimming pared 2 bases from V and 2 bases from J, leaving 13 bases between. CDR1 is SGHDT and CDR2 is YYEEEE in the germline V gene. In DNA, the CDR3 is TGTGCCAGCAGCTTTAGTATCGGAGGTCAAGAGACCCAGTACTTC. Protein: CASSFSIGGQETQYF.

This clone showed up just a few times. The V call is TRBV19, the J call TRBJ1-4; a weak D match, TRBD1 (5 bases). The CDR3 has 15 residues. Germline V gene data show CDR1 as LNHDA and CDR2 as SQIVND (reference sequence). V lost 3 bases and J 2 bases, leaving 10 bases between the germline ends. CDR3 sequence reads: CASSIPGKTNEKLFF. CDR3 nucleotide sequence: TGTGCCAGTAGTATCCCAGGGAAGACTAATGAAAAACTGTTTTTT.

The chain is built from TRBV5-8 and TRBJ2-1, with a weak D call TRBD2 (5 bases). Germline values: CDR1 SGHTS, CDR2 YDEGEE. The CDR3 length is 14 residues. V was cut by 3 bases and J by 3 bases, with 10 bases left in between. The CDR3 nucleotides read TGTGCCAGCAGCTCCGGACTGTTCTACAATGAGCAGTTCTTC. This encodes CASSSGLFYNEQFF. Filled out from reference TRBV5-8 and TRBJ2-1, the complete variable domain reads EAGVTQSPTHLIKTRGQQATLRCSPISGHTSVYWYQQALGLGLQFLLWYDEGEERNRGNFPPRFSGRQFPNYSSELNVNALELEDSALYLCASSSGLFYNEQFFGPGTRLTVL.